The present TCR beta chain was sequenced within a study of response to subunit inactivated influenza vaccine. The germline V gene encodes CDR1 MNHEY and CDR2 SVGAGI. CDR3 length: 14 amino acids. V was trimmed by 4 bases and J by 5 bases, leaving 15 bases between them. MiXCR was run by TCRdb on the RT-PCR reads, yielding one entry per CDR3 protein. Of around 600,000 distinct CDR3 sequences in the sample, 11% were seen once. This sample also belongs to another study, concerning T cells expressing NK-cell markers. That source reports: It was by 5'RACE template switching with UMIs that TCR beta cDNA was made. CD8+ T cells in more than five donors included dominant NKG2C+ clonotypes at 1.0-7.0%.

This TCR was sampled from a man aged 50 or older who received an inactivated influenza vaccine. This specimen was PBMCs from blood, taken on the day of vaccination. This chain links TRBV6-5 with TRBJ2-7; D perhaps matches TRBD1 (5 bases). Here the CDR3 reads CASSLDIQEDEQYF. The CDR3 bases are TGTGCCAGCAGTTTGGACATCCAAGAGGACGAGCAGTACTTC.